These 19 T cell receptor beta chains originate from one sample sequenced in a study of blood T cell repertoires in COVID-19. Using immunoSEQ multiplex PCR, the repertoire was profiled, and TCRdb retains in-frame clones only, with some absent. The sample lists roughly 57,000 clones, approximately 87% occurring once. The sequenced sample consisted of peripheral blood. Receptors were obtained from a woman aged 55-70 years with COVID-19, enrolled during active disease.

The gene calls are TRBV5-1 and TRBJ1-5; 9 nucleotides align to TRBD1. The length of the CDR3 is 19 residues. In germline, CDR1 is SGHRS, CDR2 YFSETQ. V trimming: 0 bases; J trimming: 0 bases; junction bases outside the gene matches: 10. DNA of the CDR3: TGCGCCAGCAGCTTGGGGCGGGACAGGGATTATTATAGCAATCAGCCCCAGCATTTT. It translates to CASSLGRDRDYYSNQPQHF.

The chain recombines TRBV6-5 with TRBJ2-2; perhaps TRBD2 as D (6 bases). Germline loops: CDR1 MNHEY, CDR2 SVGAGI. Trimming took 0 bases from V and 0 from J, leaving 8 bases between them. The CDR3 sequence is 16 residues long. Written as DNA, the CDR3 is TGTGCCAGCAGTTACTCGGGCGGGGCGAACACCGGGGAGCTGTTTTTT. Translating gives CASSYSGGANTGELFF.

The V call is TRBV6-1, the J call TRBJ1-4, with TRBD1 matching 9 bases. This CDR3 has 19 residues. Germline lookup yields CDR1 MNHNS and CDR2 SASEGT. With V trimmed by 4 bases and J by 0 bases, 12 bases remained unmatched. The DNA for the CDR3 is TGTGCCAGCAGTGCCCGGGACAGGGCTTTTGTTGCAACTAATGAAAAACTGTTTTTT. This translates into CASSARDRAFVATNEKLFF.

About this clone itself: An end of the junction does not agree with germline; a read error may underlie this. The chain is built from TRBV2 and TRBJ1-1; weak D call: TRBD1 (5 bases). CDR1 SNHLY and CDR2 FYNNEI come from the germline V gene. The CDR3 covers 14 residues. As DNA, the CDR3 is TGTGCCAGCAGAGAAGACAGACAGAACACTGAAGCTTTCTTT. Its translation is CASREDRQNTEAFF.

The chain carries TRBV28 and TRBJ2-2; no firm D call. This CDR3 has 16 residues. V dropped 6 bases and J dropped 0 bases, with 14 bases sitting between them. Germline V gene lookup returns CDR1 MDHEN and CDR2 SYDVKM. The CDR3, as DNA: TGTGCCAGCAGCCTGCTCGGTACCGCGAACACCGGGGAGCTGTTTTTT. Amino acids: CASSLLGTANTGELFF.

The rearrangement uses TRBV19 and TRBJ1-5; 7 nucleotides align to TRBD1. CDR3 length equals 13 residues. The V and J ends lost 7 bases and 4 bases, in that order; junction bases with no gene match: 4. In germline, CDR1 is LNHDA, CDR2 SQIVND (reference sequence). The CDR3, as DNA: TGTGCCAGTAACAGGGGCTTAAATCAGCCCCAGCATTTT. It codes for CASNRGLNQPQHF.

This CDR3 reads CSATIGETQYF. DNA for the CDR3: TGCAGTGCCACTATCGGAGAGACCCAGTACTTC. The V gene is TRBV20-1, the J gene TRBJ2-5; D is unclear. The CDR3 extends over 11 amino acids. In germline, CDR1 is DFQATT, CDR2 SNEGSKA (reference sequence). Trimming left V 6 bases short and J 4 bases short, with 9 bases between.

This clone was counted between two and nine times. This rearrangement joins TRBV4-1 to TRBJ1-1; TRBD1 matches at 9 bases. The CDR3 extends over 18 amino acids. Germline loops: CDR1 MGHRA, CDR2 YSYEKL. Trimming took 0 bases from V and 3 from J; bases not matched to a gene: 11. CDR3 coding DNA: TGCGCCAGCAGCCAAGAGGGGGGACAGGGAATCATAGACACTGAAGCTTTCTTT. Translation: CASSQEGGQGIIDTEAFF.

The chain recombines TRBV11-2 with TRBJ2-1, with TRBD2 matching over 11 bases. With V trimmed by 7 bases and J by 4 bases, 18 bases remained unmatched. The CDR3 runs to 19 residues. Germline CDR1 and CDR2: SGHAT and FQNNGV. The CDR3 sequence: CASTRITRLAGQLYNEQFF. In nucleotides, the CDR3 is TGTGCCAGCACGCGAATAACAAGACTAGCGGGGCAGTTGTACAATGAGCAGTTCTTC.

The chain employs TRBV7-9 and TRBJ2-3; D not certain. The CDR3 extends over 12 amino acids. The germline V gene encodes CDR1 SEHNR and CDR2 FQNEAQ (reference sequence). Trimming took off 6 bases at V and 0 bases at J, with 4 bases between the two ends. The CDR3 is CASSQSTDTQYF. The CDR3 DNA is TGTGCCAGCAGTCAAAGCACAGATACGCAGTATTTT.

The J gene is TRBJ2-1, the V gene TRBV29-1; 10 bases align to TRBD2. The germline V gene has CDR1 SQVTM and CDR2 ANQGSEA. The CDR3 has 14 residues. J was trimmed by 8 bases and V by 5 bases; bases with no gene match: 9. The CDR3 region is CSVLASGSRDEQFF. In DNA, the CDR3 is TGCAGCGTTCTGGCTAGCGGGAGTAGAGATGAGCAGTTCTTC.

V is TRBV12-3 or TRBV12-4 and J is TRBJ2-2, with a possible D match to TRBD2 (5 bases). This CDR3 region has 13 residues. V was pared by 8 bases and J by 6 bases, with 13 bases between. CDR3 coding DNA: TGTGCCAGCGGCGGGCGGAATTCCGGGGAGCTGTTTTTT. Translated, it gives CASGGRNSGELFF.

J is TRBJ1-2 and V is TRBV6-6, with no clear D. V lost 1 base, J lost 4 bases, and 10 bases lay in between. CDR1 and CDR2 (germline): MNHNY, SVGAGI (reference sequence). CDR3 length: 14 amino acids. CDR3 sequence reads: CASSYYGQSYGYTF. In DNA form, the CDR3 reads TGTGCCAGCAGTTACTACGGTCAAAGCTATGGCTACACCTTC.

This clone is classed as medium-sized. The chain joins TRBV7-3 to TRBJ2-1, with TRBD2 matching 12 bases. The CDR3 has 16 residues. The ends lost 8 bases at V and 4 bases at J; junction bases unmatched: 9. Germline-derived CDR1 and CDR2 are SGHTA and FQGTGA. For the CDR3, the DNA is TGTGCCAGCTCAACTAGCGGGAGGATTGCGTACAATGAGCAGTTCTTC. Its translation is CASSTSGRIAYNEQFF. Full variable domain (remainder filled in from reference TRBV7-3 and TRBJ2-1): GAGVSQTPSNKVTEKGKYVELRCDPISGHTALYWYRQSLGQGPEFLIYFQGTGAADDSGLPNDRFFAVRPEGSVSTLKIQRTERGDSAVYLCASSTSGRIAYNEQFFGPGTRLTVL.

This clone was seen a few times. The chain couples TRBV21-1 to TRBJ2-7; TRBD1 was called by the table and not checked on the DNA. TRBV21-1 is given as a pseudogene. The length of the CDR3 is 19 residues. The CDR3 loop reads CASSKVYGRGPPYGYEQYF. DNA of the CDR3: TGTGCCAGCAGCAAAGTTTACGGCAGGGGACCACCTTACGGCTACGAGCAGTACTTC.

The V call is TRBV30, the J call TRBJ2-1; D possibly corresponds to TRBD1 (6 bases). The ends were cut back, 2 bases at V and 6 bases at J, with 8 bases in the middle. Germline V gene data show CDR1 as GTSNPN and CDR2 as SVGIG (reference sequence). This CDR3 is 12 amino acids long. CDR3 bases: TGTGCCTGGAGTTTAGGGGGCAATGAGCAGTTCTTC. Translation gives CAWSLGGNEQFF.

In its sample, this clone was seen once. V is TRBV29-1 and J is TRBJ2-7, with 13 bases aligning to TRBD2. Germline V gives CDR1 SQVTM, CDR2 ANQGSEA. V lost 6 bases, J lost 4 bases, and 3 bases stayed unmatched. The CDR3 runs to 13 residues. CDR3: CSVRTSGSYEQYF. The CDR3, as DNA: TGCAGCGTACGGACTAGCGGGAGTTACGAGCAGTACTTC.

The chain has TRBV19 and TRBJ2-1, with 8 bases matching TRBD2. Germline V gene lookup returns CDR1 LNHDA and CDR2 SQIVND (reference sequence). This CDR3 spans 14 amino acids. The J segment lost 4 bases and the V segment lost 8 bases, leaving 7 bases of the junction unmatched. The CDR3 protein is CASGGGTSYNEQFF. Here the CDR3 DNA reads TGTGCCAGTGGGGGGGGGACTAGTTACAATGAGCAGTTCTTC.

V and J are TRBV10-3 and TRBJ1-4, with D perhaps TRBD1 (6 bases). V was shortened by 5 bases and J by 3 bases, with 10 bases between the two germline ends. Germline V CDR1 and CDR2: ENHRY, SYGVKD. The CDR3 covers 14 residues. The CDR3 bases are TGTGCCATCAGTCGGGACAAATCTAATGAAAAACTGTTTTTT. Protein sequence: CAISRDKSNEKLFF.